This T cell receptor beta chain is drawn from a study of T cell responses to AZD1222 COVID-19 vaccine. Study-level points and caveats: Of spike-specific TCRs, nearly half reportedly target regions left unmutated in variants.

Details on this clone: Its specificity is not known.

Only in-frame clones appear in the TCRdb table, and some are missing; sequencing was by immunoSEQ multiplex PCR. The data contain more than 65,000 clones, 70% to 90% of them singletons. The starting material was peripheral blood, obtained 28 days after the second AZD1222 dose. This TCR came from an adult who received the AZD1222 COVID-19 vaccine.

The CDR3 nucleotides are TGTGCCTGGGGGCTTCGTCCAGATCAGCCCCAGCATTTT. Protein product: CAWGLRPDQPQHF. The rearrangement joins TRBV30 to TRBJ1-5; no clear D. Trimming cost V 5 bases and J 5 bases, with 13 bases left between them. This CDR3 contains 13 residues. Germline V gene data show CDR1 as GTSNPN and CDR2 as SVGIG (reference sequence).